One and the same sample provided the 14 T cell receptor beta chains below, sequenced in a study of CD4 and CD8 cells across lung adenocarcinoma regions. In TCRdb, the PCR reads were re-called with MiXCR into one record per CDR3 protein. Counted here are about 20,000 distinct CDR3 sequences, approximately 50% occurring once; the ten biggest clones make up under 25%. The material sequenced was CD8+ T cells from the center of a lung tumor. These receptors all come from a female donor with lung adenocarcinoma. The CD4 and CD8 labels of this study may be unreliable.

This clonotype has at least ten counts. The gene calls are TRBV5-1 and TRBJ2-1; 8 nucleotides agree with TRBD2. The end of the DNA is better explained by TRBJ2-5, so the J call may be wrong. Germline loops: CDR1 SGHRS, CDR2 YFSETQ. CDR3 size: 16 residues. CDR3 sequence: CASSVPLAAPRETQYF. CDR3 coding DNA: TGCGCCAGCAGCGTGCCACTAGCGGCCCCCCGAGAGACCCAGTACTTC.

A note on this clonotype: One end of the junction is discordant with germline, which a read error may explain. This rearrangement joins TRBV10-3 to TRBJ2-3, with D perhaps matching TRBD1 or TRBD2 (6 bases each). This CDR3 is built from 15 residues. Germline V lookup: CDR1 ENHRY, CDR2 SYGVKD. This CDR3 is CAMGEGGPRTDTQYF. In DNA, the CDR3 is TGTGCCATGGGTGAGGGGGGACCCCGCACAGATACGCAGTACTTT.

This clonotype was recorded many times. The chain couples TRBV4-2 to TRBJ2-4; 8 bases line up with TRBD1. With 5 bases clipped from V and 8 bases from J, the junction kept 2 bases outside the gene matches. The CDR3 extends over 12 amino acids. Germline CDR1 is LGHNA and CDR2 is YNFKEQ. The CDR3 DNA reads as TGTGCCAGCAGCGCGACAGGGGACATTCAGTACTTC. This gives the protein CASSATGDIQYF.

This clonotype has a handful of counts. This chain connects TRBV6-1 to TRBJ2-1; 10 bases are a match to TRBD2. The J segment lost 9 bases and the V segment lost 7 bases, leaving 18 bases of the junction unmatched. The germline V gene encodes CDR1 MNHNS and CDR2 SASEGT. This CDR3 contains 17 residues. CDR3 residues: CASIRTSGHLGPPEQFF. The CDR3 DNA reads TGTGCCAGCATCAGGACTAGCGGCCACCTGGGGCCCCCTGAGCAGTTCTTC.

Of note for this clonotype: An end of the junction does not agree with germline; a read error may underlie this. V and J are TRBV11-3 and TRBJ2-4, with D tentatively TRBD1 or TRBD2 (5 bases each). Germline values: CDR1 SGHNT, CDR2 YENEEA. The CDR3 length is 13 residues. The CDR3 sequence is CVSGLGAKNTQYF. For the CDR3, the DNA is TGTGTCTCGGGGCTGGGAGCCAAAAACACTCAGTATTTC.

Only a few counts were recorded for this clonotype. This chain uses TRBV27 with TRBJ2-2; D might be TRBD1 (7 bases). This CDR3 has 14 amino acids. V lost 6 bases and J 5 bases, leaving 13 bases between the germline ends. The V gene's germline CDR1 is MNHEY and CDR2 SMNVEV (reference sequence). The CDR3 sequence is CASRRDSLTGELFF. CDR3 nucleotides: TGTGCCAGCAGGCGGGACAGTCTTACCGGGGAGCTGTTTTTT.

The chain links TRBV4-1 to TRBJ2-4, with 8 bases fitting TRBD2. The CDR3 is 16 residues long. CDR1 and CDR2 (germline): MGHRA, YSYEKL. With 0 bases clipped from V and 8 bases from J, the junction kept 9 bases outside the gene matches. CDR3 DNA: TGCGCCAGCAGCCAAGATGTCCTCGGGGGGGGGCACATTCAGTACTTC. It specifies CASSQDVLGGGHIQYF.

This clonotype is labeled medium-sized. The rearrangement uses TRBV7-2 and TRBJ2-1, with D possibly TRBD2 on 7 matching bases. The CDR3 totals 13 residues. CDR1 and CDR2 (germline): SGHTA, FQGNSA. Trimming cost V 3 bases and J 12 bases, with 15 bases left between them. The CDR3 spells CASSFRGAGVQFF. The CDR3 DNA follows: TGTGCCAGCAGCTTCCGGGGGGCTGGGGTGCAGTTCTTC.

The chain combines TRBV5-1 with TRBJ2-6; no firm D call. V was cut by 6 bases and J by 4 bases, with 11 bases left in between. Germline assignment: CDR1 SGHRS and CDR2 YFSETQ. The CDR3 extends over 14 amino acids. CDR3 coding DNA: TGCGCCAGCACCGCGGAAAGGGGGGCCAACGTCCTGACTTTC. It specifies CASTAERGANVLTF.

V gene TRBV14 combines with J gene TRBJ2-3; a weak D match, TRBD2 (6 bases). The CDR3 is made up of 18 amino acids. Germline CDR1 is SGHDN and CDR2 is FVKESK. Trimming left V 0 bases short and J 1 base short, with 17 bases between. The CDR3 nucleotides are TGTGCCAGCAGCCAAGATGGGGCTTGGGGGACTGGCACAGATACGCAGTATTTT. It translates to CASSQDGAWGTGTDTQYF.

This clonotype was seen just once. The junction and the germline gene differ at one end; a read error may be behind it. V usage is TRBV27 and J usage is TRBJ2-5; D may be TRBD2 (5 bases). Germline V lookup: CDR1 MNHEY, CDR2 SMNVEV (reference sequence). CDR3 size: 14 residues. The CDR3 loop is CAGSATPSKDTQYF. CDR3 sequence (DNA): TGTGCCGGCAGTGCGACACCTAGCAAAGATACCCAGTACTTC.

To note about this clonotype: Relative to the germline gene, one junction end is altered; a read error may explain this. This chain uses TRBV6-1 with TRBJ2-3; 7 nucleotides align to TRBD2. This CDR3 has 14 residues. In germline, CDR1 is MNHNS, CDR2 SASEGT. This CDR3 is CASRGGRTENTQYF. For the CDR3, the DNA is TGTGCCAGCAGGGGGGGGAGAACTGAAAATACGCAGTATTTC.

This clonotype was observed many times. The chain links TRBV27 to TRBJ2-1; TRBD2 agrees at 7 bases. The CDR3 loop spans 13 amino acids. The germline CDR1 and CDR2 sequences are MNHEY and SMNVEV (reference sequence). V lost 7 bases and J lost 6; bases outside the gene matches: 6. The DNA of the CDR3 is TGTGCCAGCATGCGGGAGCGTCGCAATGAGCAGTTCTTC. Translating it yields CASMRERRNEQFF.

CDR3 sequence: CASSYPREGHSYNEQFF. The CDR3 nucleotides are TGTGCCAGCAGTTACCCGAGGGAGGGCCATTCCTACAATGAGCAGTTCTTC. The genes are TRBV6-6 and TRBJ2-1; 7 nucleotides agree with TRBD2. V dropped 2 bases and J dropped 1; count of bases not matched to a gene: 8. The CDR3 has 17 amino acids. Germline loops: CDR1 MNHNY, CDR2 SVGAGI (reference sequence).